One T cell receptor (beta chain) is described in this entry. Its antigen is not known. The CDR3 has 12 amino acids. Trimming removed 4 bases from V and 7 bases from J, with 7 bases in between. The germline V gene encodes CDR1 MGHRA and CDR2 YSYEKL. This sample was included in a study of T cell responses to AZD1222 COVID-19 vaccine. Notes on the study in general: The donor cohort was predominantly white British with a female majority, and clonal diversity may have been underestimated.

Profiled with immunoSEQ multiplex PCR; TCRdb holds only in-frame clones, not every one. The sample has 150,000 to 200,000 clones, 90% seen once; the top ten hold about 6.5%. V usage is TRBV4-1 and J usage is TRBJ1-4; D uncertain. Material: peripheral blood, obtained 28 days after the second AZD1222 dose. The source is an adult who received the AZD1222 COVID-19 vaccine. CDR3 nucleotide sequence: TGCGCCAGCAGCCGAGAACTTGAAAAACTGTTTTTT. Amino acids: CASSRELEKLFF.